The 3 T cell receptor beta chains below were found in one sample sequenced in a study of radiation and T cells in renal cell carcinoma (TCRdb year 2020). In the paper's terms, the time point label means: blood 2 weeks post-SBRT. Explained via the paper, the treatment or condition label denotes: 15 Gy SBRT to primary tumor, nephrectomy 4 weeks later. The library was produced with the immunoSEQ multiplex PCR assay. This immuneACCESS table, as held by TCRdb, lists in-frame sequences with V and J called but not all clones. Of the missing ones, under half trace to an unresolved V gene in checked studies; the others have no known cause. The sample table shows about 120,000 clones, and roughly four fifths are seen once. The ten largest account for around 1.8% of the sample. Source: blood, taken from a patient whose treatment included radiotherapy and nephrectomy. These receptors all come from a woman aged 55 to 70 with renal cell carcinoma.

This clone was seen ten or more times. The CDR3 spells CASSPFGGGSNQPQHF. CDR3 nucleotide sequence: TGTGCCAGCAGTCCGTTCGGGGGAGGGAGCAATCAGCCCCAGCATTTT. The V and J genes are TRBV27 and TRBJ1-5; D may be TRBD1 (5 bases). The V end was cut by 5 bases, the J end by 1 base, with 15 bases between. CDR1 is MNHEY and CDR2 is SMNVEV in the germline V gene (reference sequence). This CDR3 is built from 16 residues.

The genes are TRBV6-1 and TRBJ1-2; 8 positions agree with TRBD1. V was pared by 6 bases and J by 7 bases, with 7 bases of the junction left unmatched. The CDR3 has 13 amino acids. Germline lookup yields CDR1 MNHNS and CDR2 SASEGT. The CDR3 bases are TGTGCCAGCAGGAATCAGGGGGCGGGTGGCTACACCTTC. Its translation: CASRNQGAGGYTF.

The rearrangement links TRBV30 to TRBJ2-6; D remains unclear. The CDR3 loop spans 13 amino acids. From germline, CDR1 is GTSNPN and CDR2 SVGIG (reference sequence). The ends were cut back, 6 bases at V and 2 bases at J, with 8 bases in the middle. The DNA for the CDR3 is TGTGCCTGCACCCAGGCTGGGGCCAACGTCCTGACTTTC. As protein: CACTQAGANVLTF.